The subject of this entry is one TCR beta chain. The antigen is undetermined. The study ran its PCR with 60 Vbeta and 13 Jbeta primers. Method: immunoSEQ multiplex PCR; TCRdb's copy keeps in-frame clones and lacks some. Of around 63,000 clones detected, roughly 80% appear once; the ten largest clones hold less than 3.5%. This sample is drawn from a study of cytomegalovirus exposure and HLA in healthy donors. Study-level background: Among about 200 million T cells, an earlier analysis found 117 million unique TCR beta sequences. The study's findings and limits: Later genetic work tied a missense DCLRE1C variant to beta-chain V and J trimming.

CDR1 LGHNA and CDR2 YNFKEQ come from the germline V gene. The CDR3 has 16 residues. V gave up 0 bases and J gave up 13 bases, with 19 bases separating them. The V gene is TRBV4-2, the J gene TRBJ1-6; D gene ambiguous. This clonotype was obtained from a young woman in good health and CMV-seronegative. The sample comprised PBMCs. CDR3 region: CASSQESAGDSVPLHF. In DNA, the CDR3 is TGTGCCAGCAGCCAAGAATCGGCGGGAGATTCTGTTCCCCTCCACTTT.